The 15 T cell receptor beta chains below all came from one sample that was sequenced in a study of blood T cell repertoires in COVID-19. Some clones are missing from TCRdb's copy, which holds only in-frame ones; the method was immunoSEQ multiplex PCR. The data contain over 100,000 clones, approximately 84% of them singletons. The specimen was peripheral blood. The receptors shown here come from a man aged 40-49 years with active or convalescent COVID-19.

This sequence joins TRBV18 and TRBJ2-5; TRBD1 matches at 7 bases. This CDR3 is built from 15 residues. Trimming cost V 3 bases and J 2 bases; bases outside gene matches: 6. CDR1 KGHSH and CDR2 LQKENI come from the germline V gene. The CDR3 here is CASSPPGQPQETQYF. CDR3 sequence (DNA): TGTGCCAGCTCACCTCCGGGACAGCCTCAAGAGACCCAGTACTTC.

The chain employs TRBV21-1 and TRBJ2-7; the table's D call, TRBD1, has no DNA check behind it. TRBV21-1 is shown as a pseudogene. CDR3 size: 13 residues. Here the CDR3 reads CASGRRQLYEQYF. CDR3 sequence (DNA): TGTGCCAGCGGGCGCCGACAGCTCTACGAGCAGTACTTC.

The chain is built from TRBV2 and TRBJ2-3, with 9 bases identical to TRBD1. CDR1 and CDR2 from the germline V gene are SNHLY and FYNNEI. V lost 6 bases to trimming and J lost 2 bases; unmatched junction nucleotides: 3. The CDR3 consists of 14 residues. CDR3 residues: CASRDRGVTDTQYF. The CDR3 nucleotides read TGTGCCAGCAGAGACAGGGGGGTCACAGATACGCAGTATTTT.

J is TRBJ2-1 and V is TRBV19; maybe TRBD1 (6 bases). Trimming removed 0 bases from V and 4 bases from J, with 7 bases in between. The CDR3 contains 14 residues. Germline loops: CDR1 LNHDA, CDR2 SQIVND (reference sequence). Here the CDR3 reads CASSIDDRYNEQFF. DNA of the CDR3: TGTGCCAGTAGTATAGACGACAGGTACAATGAGCAGTTCTTC.

The chain joins TRBV30 to TRBJ2-7; 11 positions match TRBD1. Germline V CDR1 and CDR2: GTSNPN, SVGIG (reference sequence). The ends lost 1 base at V and 2 bases at J; junction bases unmatched: 4. This CDR3 has 15 residues. This CDR3 reads CAWSGQGQGAYEQYF. In nucleotides, the CDR3 is TGTGCCTGGAGTGGGCAGGGACAGGGGGCCTACGAGCAGTACTTC.

The chain combines TRBV4-1 with TRBJ1-6; possibly TRBD1 for D (6 bases). CDR1 and CDR2 from the germline V gene are MGHRA and YSYEKL. Trimming took 0 bases from V and 7 from J, leaving 19 bases between them. The CDR3 is 18 amino acids. For the CDR3, the DNA is TGCGCCAGCAGCCAAGATACCCGCCGAGGACAGTCCAATTCACCCCTCCACTTT. Translated: CASSQDTRRGQSNSPLHF.

This chain links TRBV5-5 with TRBJ2-1, with D possibly matching TRBD2 (5 bases). Germline CDR1 and CDR2: SGHKS and YYEKEE (reference sequence). Trimming removed 5 bases from V and 1 base from J, with 10 bases in between. CDR3 length: 14 amino acids. The CDR3 DNA reads as TGTGCCAGCAGAACGGGGTCTTCCTACAATGAGCAGTTCTTC. Its translation is CASRTGSSYNEQFF.

This clone appeared once. This chain links TRBV6-5 with TRBJ1-6; tentative D call: TRBD1 (5 bases). Germline CDR1 and CDR2: MNHEY and SVGAGI. V shed 8 bases and J shed 7 bases, with 12 bases lying between them. This CDR3 region has 13 residues. The chain's CDR3 is CASYKTENSPLHF. CDR3 sequence (DNA): TGTGCCAGCTATAAGACAGAGAATTCACCCCTCCACTTT.

This chain connects TRBV6-5 to TRBJ1-3, with a weak D call TRBD1 (5 bases). The CDR3 runs 15 residues. Germline V CDR1 and CDR2: MNHEY, SVGAGI. Trimming removed 0 bases from V and 4 bases from J, with 10 bases in between. The CDR3 reads CASSYSPGWGNTIYF. The CDR3 nucleotides read TGTGCCAGCAGTTACTCACCAGGGTGGGGAAACACCATATATTTT.

This rearrangement joins TRBV4-1 to TRBJ2-1; D is possibly TRBD2 (5 bases). The CDR3 runs to 18 residues. Trimming shortened V by 0 bases and J by 2 bases, and 17 bases separated the two germline ends. Looked up from germline, CDR1 is MGHRA and CDR2 is YSYEKL. CDR3 amino acids: CASSQDVSAPGTYNEQFF. The CDR3 nucleotides read TGCGCCAGCAGCCAAGATGTGTCGGCCCCGGGGACCTACAATGAGCAGTTCTTC.

The rearrangement joins TRBV5-1 to TRBJ1-2; possible D gene TRBD1, 5 bases. The CDR3 is 14 amino acids. The V gene's germline CDR1 is SGHRS and CDR2 YFSETQ. The V and J ends lost 0 bases and 5 bases respectively, with 11 bases between them. This chain's CDR3 is CASSLEAGKYGYTF. Here the CDR3 DNA reads TGCGCCAGCAGCTTGGAGGCAGGGAAGTATGGCTACACCTTC.

This chain links TRBV27 with TRBJ1-6; 7 positions match TRBD1. The CDR3 runs to 17 residues. Germline loops: CDR1 MNHEY, CDR2 SMNVEV (reference sequence). The J segment lost 7 bases and the V segment lost 3 bases, leaving 12 bases of the junction unmatched. DNA of the CDR3: TGTGCCAGCAGTTTCGAACCCTCCGGGACAGCAAATTCACCCCTCCACTTT. This translates into CASSFEPSGTANSPLHF.

This CDR3 is CASSGQVSNQPQHF. The CDR3 coding sequence is TGTGCCAGCAGTGGACAGGTTAGCAATCAGCCCCAGCATTTT. The chain carries TRBV25-1 and TRBJ1-5; D possibly corresponds to TRBD1 (6 bases). In germline, CDR1 is MGHDK, CDR2 SYGVNS. V lost 4 bases, J lost 0 bases, and 7 bases lay in between. The CDR3 sequence is 14 residues long.

The chain combines TRBV9 with TRBJ1-5, with TRBD1 matching over 9 bases. J was trimmed by 7 bases and V by 4 bases; bases with no gene match: 9. This CDR3 is 15 amino acids long. Germline V gene lookup returns CDR1 SGDLS and CDR2 YYNGEE. The chain's CDR3 is CASSRQGDLYQPQHF. DNA of the CDR3: TGTGCCAGCAGCCGACAGGGGGATCTCTACCAGCCCCAGCATTTT.

The V gene is TRBV10-1, the J gene TRBJ1-1; 7 nucleotides agree with TRBD1. Germline V lookup: CDR1 WNHNN, CDR2 SYGVQD (reference sequence). J lost 1 base, V lost 4 bases, and 15 bases had no gene match. The CDR3 consists of 18 residues. The CDR3 spells CASSVSKPTGTENTEAFF. The CDR3 DNA reads TGCGCCAGCAGTGTCTCGAAACCTACTGGGACAGAGAACACTGAAGCTTTCTTT.